Listed below are T cell receptor beta chains from one sample, sequenced in a study of vaccination and CD4 T cells after COVID-19. From the PCR reads, TCRdb called clonotypes with MiXCR, one entry per CDR3 protein. The table includes about 5,500 distinct CDR3 sequences, about three quarters detected once. Their recognized antigens are unknown. Material for sequencing was CD4+ T cells from blood, cultured in vitro. Receptors originate from a human donor who had recovered from COVID-19. The CDR3 runs from the conserved cysteine through the conserved F or W. A D gene is named only where the DNA matches it firmly. A clone size is listed for some rows: how often the clone was seen (once, few, many), or a class if it is expanded.

J | V | size | D | length | DNA | CDR3
TRBJ2-7 | TRBV11-2 | NA | NA | 13 | TGTGCCAGCAGCCGAGCAGCCTCCTACGAGCAGTACTTC | CASSRAASYEQYF
TRBJ1-4 | TRBV10-1 | NA | NA | 17 | TGCGCCAGCAGTGCCACCTACTACAGCCTGGCTAATGAAAAACTGTTTTTT | CASSATYYSLANEKLFF
TRBJ2-7 | TRBV11-3 | NA | NA | 15 | TGTGCCAGCAGCTTAGATACGGGCGGATCCTACGAGCAGTACTTC | CASSLDTGGSYEQYF
TRBJ2-5 | TRBV19 | few | NA | 13 | TGTGCCAGTAGTATGAGGAGGGATGAGACCCAGTACTTC | CASSMRRDETQYF
TRBJ2-7 | TRBV7-8 | once | TRBD2 | 16 | TGTGCCAGCAGCTTATTTAGCGGGGACCTCTCCTACGAGCAGTACTTC | CASSLFSGDLSYEQYF
TRBJ1-1 | TRBV9 | NA | NA | 15 | TGTGCCAGCAGCCCGAGTTCTAGGTCGCAGGCTGAAGCTTTCTTT | CASSPSSRSQAEAFF
TRBJ2-5 | TRBV20-1 | once | NA | 12 | TGCAGTCCACCGGACTACCCCGCAACCCAGTACTTC | CSPPDYPATQYF
TRBJ2-3 | TRBV2 | few | NA | 13 | TGTGCCCGAAGCAGCGGGCAAGGAGATACGCAGTATTTT | CARSSGQGDTQYF
TRBJ1-5 | TRBV5-4 | NA | NA | 13 | TGTGCCAGCAGCTTGGAGGCGCTTTCACCCCAGCATTTT | CASSLEALSPQHF
TRBJ2-3 | TRBV20-1 | few | NA | 14 | TGCAGTGCTAGAGGACGTTGGGGGACAGATACGCAGTATTTT | CSARGRWGTDTQYF
TRBJ1-2 | TRBV10-3 | NA | TRBD1 | 14 | TGTGCCATCAGTGCGCGACAGGGGGAGGATGGCTACACCTTC | CAISARQGEDGYTF